A single sample is the source of the 12 T cell receptor beta chains below, sequenced in a study of T cells in Graves' hyperthyroidism and ophthalmopathy. Researchers amplified the TCR beta CDR3 regions from RNA transcripts. The TCR CDR3 was amplified in a first-round RT-PCR using the HTBI primer set. TCRdb passed the multiplex PCR reads through MiXCR, listing each CDR3 protein once. In the table there are under 400,000 distinct CDR3 sequences, around a sixth of which are singletons. The sample was blood. The receptors shown here come from a woman in her forties with Graves' ophthalmopathy.

This clonotype was found many times. V usage is TRBV11-1 and J usage is TRBJ1-2; D may be TRBD1 (5 bases). V was shortened by 3 bases and J by 7 bases, with 27 bases between the two germline ends. The CDR3 sequence is 18 residues long. CDR1 and CDR2 (germline): SGHAT, FQDESV (reference sequence). CDR3 DNA sequence: TGTGCCAGCAGCTTTCATCCGGGTATTGAGGGGAGGATGGCTGGCTACACCTTC. This gives the protein CASSFHPGIEGRMAGYTF.

This clonotype was counted many times. The chain recombines TRBV2 with TRBJ2-7; D unresolved. CDR1 SNHLY and CDR2 FYNNEI come from the germline V gene. Trimming pared 7 bases from V and 2 bases from J, leaving 12 bases between. The length of the CDR3 is 13 residues. This CDR3 reads CASKSSRPYEQYF. The CDR3 region has the DNA TGTGCCAGCAAGTCCAGCAGACCCTACGAGCAGTACTTC.

The chain is built from TRBV28 and TRBJ2-1; no definite D call. The CDR3 extends over 14 amino acids. Per the germline V gene, CDR1 is MDHEN and CDR2 is SYDVKM. Trimming took 5 bases from V and 7 from J, leaving 15 bases between them. CDR3 amino acids: CASSPLGITNEQFF. The CDR3 nucleotides are TGTGCCAGCAGTCCGCTGGGGATTACAAATGAGCAGTTCTTC.

This clonotype was seen many times. The CDR3 here is CASSLMGRDGYTF. CDR3 coding DNA: TGTGCCAGCAGCTTAATGGGGAGGGATGGCTACACCTTC. V and J are TRBV7-9 and TRBJ1-2; D remains ambiguous. The CDR3 sequence is 13 residues long. Germline V CDR1 and CDR2: SEHNR, FQNEAQ (reference sequence). The V end lost 2 bases, the J end lost 6 bases, and 10 bases lay between the germline ends.

In its sample, this clonotype was seen a few times. The chain uses TRBV2 and TRBJ1-2; D is ambiguous. The CDR3 is 14 amino acids. Germline V gives CDR1 SNHLY, CDR2 FYNNEI. The germline V and J ends were trimmed by 3 bases and 3 bases, with 11 bases remaining between them. The CDR3 region is CASSEGSNDYGYTF. The CDR3 DNA sequence: TGTGCCAGCAGTGAGGGTAGTAATGACTATGGCTACACCTTC.

At least ten counts were recorded for this clonotype. V usage is TRBV12-3 or TRBV12-4 and J usage is TRBJ1-1; no clear D gene. The CDR3 contains 14 residues. V lost 6 bases and J lost 1, with 12 bases in between. The CDR3 is CASRTLGRNTEAFF. The CDR3 nucleotides are TGTGCCAGCAGAACCCTCGGGAGGAACACTGAAGCTTTCTTT.

The chain links TRBV27 to TRBJ2-5; 9 nucleotides align to TRBD1. This CDR3 comprises 13 residues. The ends lost 4 bases at V and 9 bases at J; junction bases unmatched: 6. Germline-derived CDR1 and CDR2 are MNHEY and SMNVEV (reference sequence). The CDR3 sequence: CASSSPGQGSQYF. For the CDR3, the DNA is TGTGCCAGCAGTTCCCCGGGACAGGGTTCCCAGTACTTC.

This clonotype was seen ten or more times. The chain employs TRBV29-1 and TRBJ1-1, with a weak D call TRBD1 (6 bases). Germline loops: CDR1 SQVTM, CDR2 ANQGSEA. The ends were cut back, 4 bases at V and 5 bases at J, with 17 bases in the middle. The CDR3 runs to 14 residues. CDR3 sequence: CSVGGAGGGTEAFF. CDR3 nucleotide sequence: TGCAGCGTTGGGGGGGCCGGTGGGGGGACTGAAGCTTTCTTT.

This clonotype was observed at least ten times. The V and J genes are TRBV12-3 or TRBV12-4 and TRBJ1-1; D uncertain. This CDR3 has 12 amino acids. Deletions cut 2 bases from V and 5 bases from J, with 6 bases between. The CDR3 bases are TGTGCCAGCAGTTTATGGAAGACTGAAGCTTTCTTT. It is translated as CASSLWKTEAFF.

This clonotype was recorded at least ten times. The V and J genes are TRBV19 and TRBJ2-3; D is undetermined. The germline V and J ends were trimmed by 6 bases and 8 bases, with 15 bases remaining between them. Germline CDR1 and CDR2: LNHDA and SQIVND (reference sequence). This CDR3 has 13 residues. CDR3 bases: TGTGCCAGTAGGCCGGATTGGTGGAGTACGCAGTATTTT. It translates to CASRPDWWSTQYF. The full variable domain, in which reference TRBV19 and TRBJ2-3 provide the parts outside the CDR3, is DGGITQSPKYLFRKEGQNVTLSCEQNLNHDAMYWYRQDPGQGLRLIYYSQIVNDFQKGDIAEGYSVSREKKESFPLTVTSAQKNPTAFYLCASRPDWWSTQYFGPGTRLTVL.

This clonotype was picked up many times. This chain links TRBV19 with TRBJ2-2; D not certain. Germline CDR1 and CDR2: LNHDA and SQIVND (reference sequence). Between the trimmed V and J ends, which lost 7 bases and 6 bases, there was a span of 15 bases. CDR3 size: 14 residues. The CDR3 loop is CASTTPAVPGELFF. The CDR3 DNA reads as TGTGCCAGTACTACACCAGCCGTCCCCGGGGAGCTGTTTTTT. The whole variable domain, filled in from reference TRBV19 and TRBJ2-2, reads DGGITQSPKYLFRKEGQNVTLSCEQNLNHDAMYWYRQDPGQGLRLIYYSQIVNDFQKGDIAEGYSVSREKKESFPLTVTSAQKNPTAFYLCASTTPAVPGELFFGEGSRLTVL.

The chain has TRBV2 and TRBJ2-2; maybe TRBD1 (6 bases). Germline assignment: CDR1 SNHLY and CDR2 FYNNEI. The length of the CDR3 is 15 residues. Trimming shortened V by 6 bases and J by 6 bases, and 17 bases separated the two germline ends. DNA for the CDR3: TGTGCCAGCAGACCGAACAGGGTATCGTCCGGGGAGCTGTTTTTT. Protein: CASRPNRVSSGELFF.